The sequence of this T cell receptor beta chain was determined in a study of blood T cells in healthy people across ages. The CDR3 extends over 19 amino acids. With 3 bases removed from V and 0 bases from J, the gap between germline ends came to 18 bases. The germline V gene encodes CDR1 KGHSH and CDR2 LQKENI. With a J-beta primer mix and a sample-barcoded 5' primer, a second PCR ran 7 to 11 cycles. TCRdb reprocessed the 5' RACE reads via MiXCR and lists one record per CDR3 protein. The sample contains about 800,000 distinct CDR3 sequences, 55% to 75% of which appear only once. The J gene is TRBJ2-6, the V gene TRBV18; maybe TRBD1 (5 bases). Sequenced: blood. The origin of this receptor is a young man in good health. Here the CDR3 DNA reads TGTGCCAGCTCACCGTTAACGACAGCCTTAAACTCTGGGGCCAACGTCCTGACTTTC. Translation: CASSPLTTALNSGANVLTF.